Included here is one TCR beta chain sequence, with context. The entry originates in a study of OX40 agonist ivuxolimab in advanced cancers. Turning to the study itself: The study treated patients with ivuxolimab, an agonistic anti-OX40 (CD134) antibody.

The data were produced by immunoSEQ multiplex PCR, yet TCRdb's version contains in-frame clones alone and is incomplete. The repertoire holds over 65,000 clones, with more than 85% as singletons. This TCR was sampled from an adult with an advanced solid tumor such as melanoma, head and neck, liver or kidney cancer. This specimen was CD4+ or CD8+ T cells sorted from blood, taken in a trial of the OX40 agonist ivuxolimab.

The CDR3 loop reads CASSEPVPLSTDTQYF. The CDR3 DNA follows: TGTGCCAGCAGTGAGCCAGTCCCCCTCAGCACAGATACGCAGTATTTT. The chain links TRBV2 to TRBJ2-3; D unresolved. In germline, CDR1 is SNHLY, CDR2 FYNNEI. The CDR3 consists of 16 residues. Trimming removed 3 bases from V and 0 bases from J, with 13 bases in between.